These 12 T cell receptor beta chains came from one sample sequenced in a study of T-cell reconstitution after alpha-beta-depleted transplantation in children. Preparation of the TCRbeta library was carried out with unique molecular identifiers. TCRdb ran MiXCR on the PCR reads and lists one entry per CDR3 protein. The sample contains over 400,000 distinct CDR3 sequences, about 12% of which appear only once. The material sequenced was PBMCs from the stem cell graft donor, taken from the stem cell graft. The receptors shown here come from a human donor who donated a stem cell graft to a child with combined immunodeficiency.

At least ten counts were recorded for this clonotype. The chain links TRBV2 to TRBJ1-2; D is unclear. CDR1 and CDR2 from the germline V gene are SNHLY and FYNNEI. This CDR3 comprises 12 residues. Trimming cost V 7 bases and J 4 bases, with 10 bases left between them. CDR3 nucleotides: TGTGCCAGCAAGAGAGGGTTCTATGGCTACACCTTC. Its translation: CASKRGFYGYTF.

This clonotype was found many times. CDR3 in DNA: TGTGCCAGCAGCTTAGTTACCAGGGGGAATGAGCAGTTCTTC. This sequence encodes CASSLVTRGNEQFF. V usage is TRBV7-9 and J usage is TRBJ2-1; 7 bases are a match to TRBD1. The germline V gene encodes CDR1 SEHNR and CDR2 FQNEAQ (reference sequence). Trimming removed 1 base from V and 7 bases from J; junction bases left unmatched: 4. The CDR3 spans 14 residues.

The chain employs TRBV6-2 or TRBV6-3 and TRBJ2-2; no firm D call. Germline CDR1 is MNHEY and CDR2 is SVGEGT. This CDR3 has 18 residues. V shed 1 base and J shed 2 bases, with 17 bases lying between them. The CDR3 DNA follows: TGTGCCAGCAGTTACTTCGGGTATACCCTGAACAACACCGGGGAGCTGTTTTTT. It specifies CASSYFGYTLNNTGELFF.

This clonotype was found many times. J is TRBJ2-7 and V is TRBV4-3; D uncertain. The CDR3 is 16 residues long. Trimming left V 0 bases short and J 4 bases short, with 16 bases between. Looked up from germline, CDR1 is LGHNA and CDR2 is YSLEER. The CDR3 DNA sequence: TGCGCCAGCAGCCAAGATGACGGATGGGGAAGATACGAGCAGTACTTC. Residues: CASSQDDGWGRYEQYF.

The chain employs TRBV24-1 and TRBJ2-1; D might be TRBD1 (6 bases). This CDR3 has 15 residues. Looked up from germline, CDR1 is KGHDR and CDR2 is SFDVKD. Trimming cost V 2 bases and J 7 bases, with 14 bases left between them. The CDR3 region is CATSDSGGLGNEQFF. DNA of the CDR3: TGTGCCACCAGTGATTCTGGGGGCCTGGGGAATGAGCAGTTCTTC.

This chain joins TRBV13 and TRBJ2-3; D is perhaps TRBD2 (6 bases). CDR3 length equals 12 residues. The ends were cut back, 5 bases at V and 8 bases at J, with 11 bases in the middle. Germline V CDR1 and CDR2: PRHDT, FYEKMQ (reference sequence). In DNA form, the CDR3 reads TGTGCCAGCAGCCCCATGACTAGTACGCAGTATTTT. Protein: CASSPMTSTQYF.

This clonotype was recorded many times. This sequence joins TRBV20-1 and TRBJ2-3; 9 nucleotides align to TRBD2. Unmatched junction bases numbered 9, after V lost 3 bases and J lost 2 bases. The CDR3 length is 16 residues. Germline-derived CDR1 and CDR2 are DFQATT and SNEGSKA (reference sequence). The CDR3 nucleotides are TGCAGTGCTAGCCGAATAGCGGGAGAGCTCACAGATACGCAGTATTTT. Translating it yields CSASRIAGELTDTQYF.

V is TRBV5-5 and J is TRBJ2-7; D is possibly TRBD2 (6 bases). The germline V gene has CDR1 SGHKS and CDR2 YYEKEE (reference sequence). Trimming removed 3 bases from V and 2 bases from J, with 12 bases in between. The CDR3 spans 14 residues. The CDR3 protein is CASSWRGEAYEQYF. The CDR3 DNA sequence: TGTGCCAGCAGCTGGCGGGGAGAAGCCTACGAGCAGTACTTC.

J is TRBJ1-5 and V is TRBV15; no clear D. CDR3 length: 13 residues. V lost 0 bases to trimming and J lost 2 bases, with 2 bases between them. The germline gives CDR1 LNHNV, CDR2 YYDKDF (reference sequence). DNA of the CDR3: TGTGCCACCAGCAGAGATCGCAATCAGCCCCAGCATTTT. This encodes CATSRDRNQPQHF.

This clonotype showed up just a few times. The chain combines TRBV29-1 with TRBJ2-7; 7 nucleotides match TRBD1. The CDR3 consists of 15 residues. Trimming at V came to 1 base and at J to 5 bases, leaving 11 bases not matched to a gene. Germline CDR1 SQVTM, CDR2 ANQGSEA. The CDR3 loop is CSVEGAGGKLHEQYF. CDR3 DNA sequence: TGCAGCGTTGAAGGGGCAGGGGGAAAGCTCCACGAGCAGTACTTC.

This clonotype was found a few times. The J gene is TRBJ2-2, the V gene TRBV18; 10 bases map to TRBD1. The CDR3 is made up of 17 amino acids. Losses at the gene ends were 2 bases for V and 3 bases for J; bases not matched to a gene: 6. The germline V gene has CDR1 KGHSH and CDR2 LQKENI. CDR3 loop: CASSPGDRGDHTGELFF. Here the CDR3 DNA reads TGTGCCAGCTCACCAGGGGACAGGGGCGATCACACCGGGGAGCTGTTTTTT.

This clonotype was seen a handful of times. The CDR3 is CASSSTTGTSKSGELFF. The CDR3 DNA follows: TGTGCCAGCAGTTCCACGACCGGGACCTCCAAATCCGGGGAGCTGTTTTTT. This chain uses TRBV12-3 or TRBV12-4 with TRBJ2-2; D assignment may be TRBD1 or TRBD2 (5 bases each). The CDR3 spans 17 residues. The germline V and J ends were trimmed by 4 bases and 6 bases, with 21 bases remaining between them.